The clone carrying this T cell receptor (beta chain) showed up just a few times. Its target is not known. J lost 1 base, V lost 5 bases, and 7 bases had no gene match. This CDR3 is 15 amino acids long. Germline values: CDR1 SGHAT, CDR2 FQDESV (reference sequence). The source of the sample is a study of T-cell reconstitution after alpha-beta-depleted transplantation in children. Study-level points and caveats: T-cell numbers and diversity, one year after transplant, stemmed largely from T cells that were newly produced. After transplant, at about two months, alpha-beta T cells were reportedly derived from several hundred expanded graft clones.

Unique molecular identifiers were built into the TCRbeta library. TCRdb used MiXCR to reprocess the PCR reads, holding one entry per CDR3 protein. The sample yields about 300,000 distinct CDR3 sequences, approximately 7.3% seen once. The specimen comprised peripheral blood, sampled 360 days after TCRalphabeta/CD19-depleted stem cell transplant. The source of this sequence is a female patient aged 2 to 10 who had a stem cell transplant for Fanconi anemia, so the T cells may come from the graft donor. The V and J genes are TRBV11-1 and TRBJ1-1; 7 bases line up with TRBD1. As DNA, the CDR3 is TGTGCCAGCAGCCTGAGGGGGCTGGGGAACACTGAAGCTTTCTTT. Amino acid sequence: CASSLRGLGNTEAFF.